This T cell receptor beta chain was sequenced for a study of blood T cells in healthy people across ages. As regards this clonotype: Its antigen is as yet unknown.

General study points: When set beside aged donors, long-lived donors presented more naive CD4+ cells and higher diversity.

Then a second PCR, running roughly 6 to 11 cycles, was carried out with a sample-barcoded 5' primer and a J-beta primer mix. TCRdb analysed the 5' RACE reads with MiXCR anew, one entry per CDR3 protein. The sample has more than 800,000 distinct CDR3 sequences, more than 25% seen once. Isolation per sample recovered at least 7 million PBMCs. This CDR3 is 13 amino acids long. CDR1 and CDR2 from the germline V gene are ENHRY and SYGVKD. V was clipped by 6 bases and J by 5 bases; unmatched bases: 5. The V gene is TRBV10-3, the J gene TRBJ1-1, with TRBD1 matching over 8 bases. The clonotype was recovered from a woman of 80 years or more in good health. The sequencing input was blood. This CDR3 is CAIRGTGGTEAFF. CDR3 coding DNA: TGTGCCATCAGGGGGACAGGAGGGACTGAAGCTTTCTTT.